Listed below are T cell receptor beta chains from one sample, sequenced in a study of identical twins. TCRdb used MiXCR to reprocess the 5' RACE reads, holding one entry per CDR3 protein. The top ten hold around 2.1% of the sample, which has about 280,000 distinct CDR3 sequences, less than 9% seen once. This same sample was also taken into another study, of yellow fever vaccine responses in identical twins.

The specimen sequenced was memory (CD45RO+) T cells sorted from blood. These receptors were taken from a woman aged 18-29 years in good health. The CDR3 runs from the conserved cysteine through the conserved F or W. The size of a clone is reported for some rows only, either as once, few or many, or as a class for expanded clones.

cdr3_length	v_call	clone_size	j_call	cdr3_aa
12	TRBV6-2/TRBV6-3	many	TRBJ1-5	CASSRVDQPQHF
15	TRBV2	few	TRBJ2-1	CASSASGSPYNEQFF
15	TRBV6-1	-	TRBJ2-1	CASSFRQGAYNEQFF
14	TRBV5-1	many	TRBJ2-2	CASTIDTPRRELFF
15	TRBV3-1	few	TRBJ2-3	CASSQLKGQDYGQYF
14	TRBV12-3/TRBV12-4	few	TRBJ2-1	CASKKGGGYNEQFF
16	TRBV5-3	-	TRBJ2-1	CAIGPGLAGGLNEQFF
15	TRBV28	many	TRBJ2-1	CASNGRAFSYNEQFF
15	TRBV11-2	few	TRBJ2-2	CASTAGTSVTGELFF
14	TRBV5-6	few	TRBJ2-7	CASSLRLAGSEQYF
17	TRBV12-3/TRBV12-4	few	TRBJ2-2	CASSFSVLTGGPGELFF